This T cell receptor (beta chain) was recorded in a study of blood T cells in healthy people across ages (dated by TCRdb to the mid-2010s). For the wider study: In model experiments, template switching captured about one uniquely barcoded TCR beta cDNA molecule for every two T cells. The study analyzed two additional independent replicas of 1 million unique cDNA reads from the same blood draw for two donors, one aged 18 to 29 and one aged 80 or older. To avoid experimental bias, donors of different ages were distributed randomly across sequencing lanes. Using deep sequencing normalized with unique cDNA molecular identifiers, the study measured how TCR beta repertoire diversity changes with age. The donors were divided into four age groups: young (average around 16 years), middle-aged (roughly 40), aged (roughly 66) and long-lived (about 90). Paper-wide results and their limitations: Estimates of total diversity based on one million sequenced T cells were regarded as lower bounds and as underestimates. Observed TCR beta diversity per million T cells fell roughly linearly with age, and a significant reduction was already apparent by age around 40. Observed TCR beta diversity correlated strongly with the percentage of naive T cells measured by flow cytometry. The long-lived group showed more naive CD4+ T cells, fewer expanded clones and increased TCR diversity than the aged group, suggesting age selection. Because the CMV infection status of the donors was unknown, age-related changes in expanded clonotypes may potentially have been confounded. Since profiling was done on bulk unsorted PBMCs, naive and antigen-experienced compartments could not be conclusively compared.

Preparation of the library involved 5' RACE. For sequencing, an Illumina HiSeq 2500 was employed. A second PCR of 7 to 11 cycles was run with a J-beta primer mix and a sample-barcoded 5' primer. A template-switch 5' adaptor carrying 12 random nucleotides introduced a unique molecular identifier onto each TCR beta cDNA molecule. Each sample yielded at least 3 million CDR3-containing paired-end reads. All of the RNA was converted into first-strand cDNA using the Mint cDNA synthesis kit, with a TRBC-specific oligonucleotide serving as the primer. After uracil-DNA glycosylase treatment, a first 18-cycle PCR used universal primers M1SS and BC2_uni_R on all cDNA. The authors processed their data as follows. Normalization of each sample was performed by random selection of 1 million high-quality reads, each carrying a distinct molecular identifier. Instead of being binned into consensus sequences, reads that shared molecular identifiers were thrown out. MiTCR, run with a Q25 quality threshold and the strictest error-elimination algorithm, handled CDR3 identification, clonotype clustering and error correction. A nonparametric unseen species model with Euler transformation was used to estimate lower-bound total TCR beta diversity. The raw public reads went through TCRdb reprocessing: fastp at Q25, MiXCR clone calling, in-frame beta chains kept. Identical CDR3 proteins give one entry, which carries the most common genes and DNA. The V and J calls follow TCRdb's processing rather than the paper's. The sample table lists roughly 830,000 distinct CDR3 sequences, less than 80% of them with a count of one. The top ten hold roughly a quarter of the sample.

Remarks on this clonotype: The target of this receptor is not known. No much larger clonotype is one base removed from it; base qualities were not supplied.

The roughly 39 donors, aged roughly 6 to 90 years, were systemically healthy Caucasian individuals from Russia. Each donor gave approximately 9.4 milliliters of peripheral blood, drawn into EDTA-treated Vacutainer tubes. Ficoll-Paque density-gradient centrifugation was used to isolate PBMCs, with at least 6.5 million per sample. Total RNA was extracted from PBMCs with Trizol reagent, with at least 5.5 micrograms obtained per sample. For every donor, flow cytometry on a PBMC aliquot measured the percentage of naive CD45RAhigh/CD27high T cells. This sequence originates from a man younger than 40 in good health. The source material was blood.

The DNA reads as follows: TGTGCCAGCGGAGGTAATGGCTACACCTTC. The resulting protein is CASGGNGYTF. The chain was built from TRBV4-2 and TRBJ1-2, with the D gene not clear enough to name. Sequences LGHNA (CDR1) and YNFKEQ (CDR2) are obtained from the germline V gene. V is reduced by 8 bases and J by 6 bases, leaving a spacing of 7 bases between them. From cysteine to phenylalanine, the CDR3 is 10 amino acids long. Only the CDR3 region is kept as DNA, spanning 30 bases read in frame from base 1.